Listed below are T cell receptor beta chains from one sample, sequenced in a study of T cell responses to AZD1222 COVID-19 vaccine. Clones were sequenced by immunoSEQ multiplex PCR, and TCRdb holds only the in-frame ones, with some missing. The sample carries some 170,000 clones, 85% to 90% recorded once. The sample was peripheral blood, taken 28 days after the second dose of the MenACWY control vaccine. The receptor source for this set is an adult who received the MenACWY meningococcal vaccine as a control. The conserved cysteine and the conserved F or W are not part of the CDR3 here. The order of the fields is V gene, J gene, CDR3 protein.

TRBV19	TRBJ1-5	ASRNRSNQPQH
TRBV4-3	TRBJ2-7	ASSAWAQREDHEQY
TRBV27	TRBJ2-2	ASNIRDRPTGELF
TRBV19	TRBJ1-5	ASAPGEGQPQH
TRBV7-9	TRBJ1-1	ASSTGTAITEAF
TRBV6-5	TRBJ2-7	ASSYSSTGQGYEQY
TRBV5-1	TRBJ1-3	ASSLVPPGNTIY
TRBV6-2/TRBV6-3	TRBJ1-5	ASSLPRPQGVHQPQH
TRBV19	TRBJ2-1	ASSTGQGAYNEQF
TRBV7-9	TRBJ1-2	ASSPGQNYGYT
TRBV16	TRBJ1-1	ASSLNLNTEAF
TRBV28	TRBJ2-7	ASTSSGTSSYEQY
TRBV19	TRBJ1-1	ASKFSPSLPEAF
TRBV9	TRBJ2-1	ASNMSGIKCNEQF
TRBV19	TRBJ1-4	ASRPRTGRSEKLF
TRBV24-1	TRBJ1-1	ATSDLGGSGAF
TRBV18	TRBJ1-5	ASSPPGGSEQPQH
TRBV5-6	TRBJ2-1	ASSRRLDNEQF
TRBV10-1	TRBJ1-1	ASSEVREGTEAF
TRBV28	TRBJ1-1	ASTNHQGTEAF
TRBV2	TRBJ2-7	ASRGWTSGSSLGEQY
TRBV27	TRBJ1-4	ASSGGVNEKLF
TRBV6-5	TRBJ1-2	ASSWGGAANYGYT
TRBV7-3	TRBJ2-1	ASSSQGDSSYNEQF
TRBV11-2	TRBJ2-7	ASSSGQGYREQY
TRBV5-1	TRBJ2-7	ASSSGQGYEQY
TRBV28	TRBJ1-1	ASSLGGAGGTEAF
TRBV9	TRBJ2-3	ASSVAGVEQGPHPDTQY
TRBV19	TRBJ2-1	ASSLGVEQF
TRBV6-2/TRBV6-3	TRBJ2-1	ASSARLGQF
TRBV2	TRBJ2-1	ASSGHSNNEQF
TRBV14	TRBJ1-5	ASSQGHPNQPQH
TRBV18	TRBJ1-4	ASSPVAPMGEKLF
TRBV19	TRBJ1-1	ASSIRRGWNTEAF
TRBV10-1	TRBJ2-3	ASSAGLKSPDTQY
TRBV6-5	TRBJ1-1	ASSYGQKGWAF
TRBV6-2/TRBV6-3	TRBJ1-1	ASSYRAEAGNTEAF
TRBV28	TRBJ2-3	ASTLGRPQSTDTQY
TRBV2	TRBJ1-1	ATYLHMNTEAF
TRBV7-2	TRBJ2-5	ASSGGQRRSETQY
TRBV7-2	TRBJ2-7	ASSLGSRQAAYEQY
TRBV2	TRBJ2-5	ASSEAAGEVGTQY
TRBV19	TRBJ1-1	ATHPGTPDGAF
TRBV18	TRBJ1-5	ASSPDGELPQH
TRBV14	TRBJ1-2	ASSHRQDNYGYT